The clone carrying this T cell receptor beta chain occurred many times. The antigen is not known. Individual cDNA molecules each received unique molecular identifiers attached to them. Each CDR3 protein gets one entry after TCRdb re-called the 5' RACE reads with MiXCR. The sample includes about 48,000 distinct CDR3 sequences, roughly 6.1% of them seen just once. These data belong to a study of early T cells in non-severe SARS-CoV-2 infection. Study background: The chains were unpaired, and the sequenced material was bulk RNA from unsorted whole blood. Study findings and constraints: The matching step, a VDJdb search, favored anti-spike CD8 responses and missed private and CD4 specificities.

The CDR3 spans 18 residues. The V segment lost 6 bases and the J segment 2 bases; nucleotides outside the gene matches: 15. CDR1 is DFQATT, CDR2 SNEGSKA, per germline (reference sequence). The source material was whole blood, sampled at baseline. V is TRBV20-1 and J is TRBJ2-1; 11 nucleotides agree with TRBD2. The origin of this receptor is an adult who was a healthcare worker with PCR-confirmed SARS-CoV-2 infection or an uninfected control (not recorded which). The CDR3 DNA reads as TGCAGTGCAGTGAAGGCTAGCGGGAGGCCATCTGCCTACAATGAGCAGTTCTTC. Its protein is CSAVKASGRPSAYNEQFF.